A selection of T cell receptor beta chains follows, all from one sample in a study of blood T cell repertoires in COVID-19. Generated by immunoSEQ multiplex PCR, the TCRdb table keeps only in-frame clones and is missing some. The sample contains roughly 150,000 clones, roughly 90% of which appear only once. Sequencing used peripheral blood. These receptors were obtained from a man in his 60s with active or convalescent COVID-19. The CDR3 runs from the conserved cysteine through the conserved F or W. D genes are given only for firm matches. The size of a clone is reported for some rows only, either as once, few or many, or as a class for expanded clones.

cdr3_aa: CASRAGDTYEQYF
cdr3_nt: TGCGCCAGCAGAGCGGGGGATACCTACGAGCAGTACTTC
j_call: TRBJ2-7
v_call: TRBV5-1
d_call: TRBD2
clone_size: -

cdr3_aa: CASGDRDNSPLHF
cdr3_nt: TGTGCCAGTGGGGACAGAGATAATTCACCCCTCCACTTT
j_call: TRBJ1-6
v_call: TRBV19
d_call: TRBD1
clone_size: -

cdr3_aa: CASSPTGGFDQYF
cdr3_nt: TGTGCCAGCAGTCCTACTGGGGGCTTTGATCAGTATTTT
j_call: TRBJ2-3
v_call: TRBV6-4
d_call: -
clone_size: -

cdr3_aa: CASSYSIQGAIAEAFF
cdr3_nt: TGTGCCAGCAGTTACTCTATACAGGGGGCGATCGCTGAAGCTTTCTTT
j_call: TRBJ1-1
v_call: TRBV6-5
d_call: TRBD1
clone_size: -

cdr3_aa: CASSYGSGGSYEQYF
cdr3_nt: TGTGCCAGCAGTTACGGTAGCGGGGGATCCTACGAGCAGTACTTC
j_call: TRBJ2-7
v_call: TRBV6-5
d_call: TRBD2
clone_size: -

cdr3_aa: CASSARGRVTEQYF
cdr3_nt: TGTGCCAGCAGCGCCAGAGGCAGGGTGACCGAGCAGTACTTC
j_call: TRBJ2-7
v_call: TRBV3-1/TRBV3-2
d_call: -
clone_size: -

cdr3_aa: CASSLFRDSQETQYF
cdr3_nt: TGTGCCAGCAGTCTCTTCCGGGACAGCCAAGAGACCCAGTACTTC
j_call: TRBJ2-5
v_call: TRBV6-5
d_call: TRBD1
clone_size: -

cdr3_aa: CASSYSRGTINYGYTF
cdr3_nt: TGTGCCAGCAGTTACTCAAGGGGAACCATCAACTATGGCTACACCTTC
j_call: TRBJ1-2
v_call: TRBV6-5
d_call: -
clone_size: -

cdr3_aa: CASSPQLDRNQPQHF
cdr3_nt: TGTGCCAGCAGTCCCCAACTCGACAGGAATCAGCCCCAGCATTTT
j_call: TRBJ1-5
v_call: TRBV6-5
d_call: -
clone_size: -

cdr3_aa: CASSPVERGHTGELFF
cdr3_nt: TGTGCCAGCTCACCCGTAGAGCGGGGGCACACCGGGGAGCTGTTTTTT
j_call: TRBJ2-2
v_call: TRBV18
d_call: TRBD2
clone_size: -

cdr3_aa: CASSTLAAETQYF
cdr3_nt: TGTGCCAGCAGTACGCTAGCGGCAGAGACCCAGTACTTC
j_call: TRBJ2-5
v_call: TRBV6-5
d_call: TRBD2
clone_size: -

cdr3_aa: CASSPQGEGEQFF
cdr3_nt: TGCGCCAGCAGCCCACAGGGGGAAGGTGAGCAGTTCTTC
j_call: TRBJ2-1
v_call: TRBV5-1
d_call: TRBD1
clone_size: once

cdr3_aa: CSVMGAGPTYEQYF
cdr3_nt: TGCAGCGTTATGGGGGCCGGCCCTACCTACGAGCAGTACTTC
j_call: TRBJ2-7
v_call: TRBV29-1
d_call: -
clone_size: -

cdr3_aa: CASSFTGTGGDSPLHF
cdr3_nt: TGCGCCAGCAGCTTTACCGGGACAGGGGGCGATTCACCCCTCCACTTT
j_call: TRBJ1-6
v_call: TRBV5-1
d_call: TRBD1
clone_size: -

cdr3_aa: CASSLATGGFNQPQHF
cdr3_nt: TGTGCCAGCAGCTTAGCAACAGGGGGCTTCAATCAGCCCCAGCATTTT
j_call: TRBJ1-5
v_call: TRBV7-9
d_call: TRBD1
clone_size: -

cdr3_aa: CASSPLYGQGGEAFF
cdr3_nt: TGCGCCAGCAGCCCACTATACGGACAGGGCGGTGAAGCTTTCTTT
j_call: TRBJ1-1
v_call: TRBV4-1
d_call: TRBD1
clone_size: -

cdr3_aa: CASSLQGKWYGYTF
cdr3_nt: TGTGCCAGCAGCTTACAGGGGAAATGGTATGGCTACACCTTC
j_call: TRBJ1-2
v_call: TRBV7-9
d_call: -
clone_size: -

cdr3_aa: CASSVSSGLAGVADTQYF
cdr3_nt: TGTGCCAGCAGTGTGAGTTCGGGACTAGCGGGAGTGGCAGATACGCAGTATTTT
j_call: TRBJ2-3
v_call: TRBV2
d_call: TRBD2
clone_size: -

cdr3_aa: CASTNSGIEQFF
cdr3_nt: TGTGCCAGCACCAATAGCGGGATCGAGCAGTTCTTC
j_call: TRBJ2-1
v_call: TRBV12-3/TRBV12-4
d_call: TRBD2
clone_size: -

cdr3_aa: CASSFGRQGGVDTQYF
cdr3_nt: TGTGCCAGCAGCTTTGGACGACAGGGAGGTGTAGATACGCAGTATTTT
j_call: TRBJ2-3
v_call: TRBV5-8
d_call: -
clone_size: -

cdr3_aa: CASSPRVGQNRDSYEQYF
cdr3_nt: TGTGCCAGCAGCCCCCGTGTGGGACAGAACAGAGACTCCTACGAGCAGTACTTC
j_call: TRBJ2-7
v_call: TRBV9
d_call: TRBD1
clone_size: few

cdr3_aa: CASSRTEEDNSPLHF
cdr3_nt: TGCGCCAGCAGCCGGACAGAAGAGGATAATTCACCCCTCCACTTT
j_call: TRBJ1-6
v_call: TRBV5-1
d_call: -
clone_size: -

cdr3_aa: CASRTGDLYNSPLHF
cdr3_nt: TGTGCCAGCAGGACAGGGGATTTGTATAATTCACCCCTCCACTTT
j_call: TRBJ1-6
v_call: TRBV6-5
d_call: TRBD1
clone_size: -

cdr3_aa: CASSLVEGALNSPLHF
cdr3_nt: TGTGCCAGCAGCTTAGTTGAAGGGGCCTTGAATTCACCCCTCCACTTT
j_call: TRBJ1-6
v_call: TRBV7-2
d_call: -
clone_size: -

cdr3_aa: CASSQSTTRGYEQYF
cdr3_nt: TGCGCCAGCAGCCAATCAACGACCCGGGGCTACGAGCAGTACTTC
j_call: TRBJ2-7
v_call: TRBV4-1
d_call: -
clone_size: -

cdr3_aa: CASSYRGGGTTDTQYF
cdr3_nt: TGTGCCAGCAGTTACCGGGGCGGGGGGACGACAGATACGCAGTATTTT
j_call: TRBJ2-3
v_call: TRBV6-6
d_call: TRBD2
clone_size: -

cdr3_aa: CASSFGLAGAQETQYF
cdr3_nt: TGCGCCAGCAGTTTTGGACTAGCGGGGGCCCAAGAGACCCAGTACTTC
j_call: TRBJ2-5
v_call: TRBV5-1
d_call: TRBD2
clone_size: -

cdr3_aa: CAIETGGYTEAFF
cdr3_nt: TGTGCCATTGAGACAGGGGGCTACACTGAAGCTTTCTTT
j_call: TRBJ1-1
v_call: TRBV28
d_call: TRBD1
clone_size: few

cdr3_aa: CATSDSRQSTDTQYF
cdr3_nt: TGTGCCACCAGTGATTCCAGACAGTCCACAGATACGCAGTATTTT
j_call: TRBJ2-3
v_call: TRBV24-1
d_call: -
clone_size: -

cdr3_aa: CASSIQGSSYEQYF
cdr3_nt: TGTGCCAGCAGTATACAGGGGTCCTCCTACGAGCAGTACTTC
j_call: TRBJ2-7
v_call: TRBV27
d_call: TRBD1
clone_size: -

cdr3_aa: CASSHRVRAEAFF
cdr3_nt: TGTGCCAGCAGCCACAGGGTTCGGGCTGAAGCTTTCTTT
j_call: TRBJ1-1
v_call: TRBV27
d_call: -
clone_size: -

cdr3_aa: CASSRDRGYEQYF
cdr3_nt: TGTGCCAGCAGCCGGGACAGGGGTTACGAGCAGTACTTC
j_call: TRBJ2-7
v_call: TRBV3-1/TRBV3-2
d_call: TRBD1
clone_size: -

cdr3_aa: CASGRGSDRTDTQYF
cdr3_nt: TGTGCCAGCGGGCGAGGGTCAGATCGCACAGATACGCAGTATTTT
j_call: TRBJ2-3
v_call: TRBV9
d_call: -
clone_size: -

cdr3_aa: CASSFREGGYTF
cdr3_nt: TGTGCCAGTAGTTTCAGGGAGGGTGGCTACACCTTC
j_call: TRBJ1-2
v_call: TRBV19
d_call: -
clone_size: -

cdr3_aa: CAISEVILNTEAFF
cdr3_nt: TGTGCCATCAGTGAGGTAATCTTAAACACTGAAGCTTTCTTT
j_call: TRBJ1-1
v_call: TRBV10-3
d_call: -
clone_size: -

cdr3_aa: CASSRDRGMGQPQHF
cdr3_nt: TGTGCCAGCAGCAGGGACAGGGGAATGGGTCAGCCCCAGCATTTT
j_call: TRBJ1-5
v_call: TRBV7-2
d_call: TRBD1
clone_size: -

cdr3_aa: CAINSPGYQETQYF
cdr3_nt: TGTGCCATCAACTCCCCGGGGTACCAAGAGACCCAGTACTTC
j_call: TRBJ2-5
v_call: TRBV10-3
d_call: -
clone_size: -

cdr3_aa: CATSRDRSSGSNSYNEQFF
cdr3_nt: TGTGCCACCAGCAGAGATCGCTCTAGCGGTTCGAACTCCTACAATGAGCAGTTCTTC
j_call: TRBJ2-1
v_call: TRBV15
d_call: TRBD2
clone_size: -

cdr3_aa: CASSSTPGHPVGQYF
cdr3_nt: TGTGCCAGCAGCTCTACCCCGGGACACCCTGTGGGGCAGTACTTC
j_call: TRBJ2-7
v_call: TRBV7-2
d_call: -
clone_size: -